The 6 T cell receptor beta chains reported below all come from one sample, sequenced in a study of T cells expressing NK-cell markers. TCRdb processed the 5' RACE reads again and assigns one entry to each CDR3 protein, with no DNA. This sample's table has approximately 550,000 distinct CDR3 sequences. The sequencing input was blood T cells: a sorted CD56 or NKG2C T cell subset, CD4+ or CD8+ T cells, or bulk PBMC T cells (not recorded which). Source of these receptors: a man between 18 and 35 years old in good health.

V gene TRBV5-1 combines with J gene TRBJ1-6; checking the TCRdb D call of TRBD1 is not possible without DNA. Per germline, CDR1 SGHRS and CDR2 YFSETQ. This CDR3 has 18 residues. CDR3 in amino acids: CASSEGTGSFAYNSPLHF.

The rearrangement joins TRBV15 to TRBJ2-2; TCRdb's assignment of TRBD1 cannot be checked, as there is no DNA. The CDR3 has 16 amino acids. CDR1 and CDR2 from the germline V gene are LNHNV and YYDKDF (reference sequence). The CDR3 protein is CATSRDDSFFTGELFF.

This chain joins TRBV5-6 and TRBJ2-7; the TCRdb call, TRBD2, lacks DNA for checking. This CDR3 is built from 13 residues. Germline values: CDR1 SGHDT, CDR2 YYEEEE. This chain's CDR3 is CASDDGTSNEQYF. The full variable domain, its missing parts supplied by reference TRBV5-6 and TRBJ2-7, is DAGVTQSPTHLIKTRGQQVTLRCSPKSGHDTVSWYQQALGQGPQFIFQYYEEEERQRGNFPDRFSGHQFPNYSSELNVNALLLGDSALYLCASDDGTSNEQYFGPGTRLTVT.

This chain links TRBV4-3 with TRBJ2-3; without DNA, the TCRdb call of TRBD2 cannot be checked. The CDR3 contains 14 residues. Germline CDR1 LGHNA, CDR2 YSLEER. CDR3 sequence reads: CASSQVTKPAGQYF.

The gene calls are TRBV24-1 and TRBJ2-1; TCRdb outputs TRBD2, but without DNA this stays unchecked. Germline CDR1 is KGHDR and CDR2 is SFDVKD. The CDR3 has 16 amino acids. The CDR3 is CATSVPGLGTHNEQFF.

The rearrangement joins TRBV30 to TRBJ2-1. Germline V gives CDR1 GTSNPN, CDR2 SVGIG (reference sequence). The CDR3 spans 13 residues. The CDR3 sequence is CAWSVSMAYEQFF.